This record looks at one T cell receptor beta chain sequence and its context. Sequencing was performed with immunoSEQ multiplex PCR; in TCRdb, only in-frame clones are kept and a portion is missing. The sample holds about 19,000 clones, about two thirds seen once. The V gene end was trimmed by 1 base and the J gene end by 0 bases; junction bases not matched to a gene: 4. The CDR3 length is 17 residues. CDR1 SGHTA and CDR2 FQGTGA come from the germline V gene. Stated treatment: randomized to nivolumab then ipilimumab (arm A) or the reverse (arm B). Sorted cells were live CD3+CD8+, lacking CD19 and CD56, from PBMCs. This entry comes from a study of sequential checkpoint blockade in melanoma. For the study at large: Each arm's sequence ended with maintenance nivolumab.

The material was CD8+ T cells sorted from blood (inferred from file names), obtained from a patient given nivolumab and ipilimumab in sequence. This rearrangement joins TRBV7-3 to TRBJ2-2, with 8 bases identical to TRBD2. This sequence originates from a human donor with melanoma. This CDR3 reads CASSLNSGGANTGELFF. CDR3 sequence (DNA): TGTGCCAGCAGCTTAAATTCCGGGGGGGCGAACACCGGGGAGCTGTTTTTT.